Following are 20 T cell receptor beta chains from one sample sequenced in a study of early T cells in non-severe SARS-CoV-2 infection. TCRdb reprocessed the 5' RACE reads via MiXCR and lists one record per CDR3 protein. This table holds 86,000 or so distinct CDR3 sequences, 5% to 7% found once. What was sequenced was whole blood. Every receptor here comes from an adult who was a healthcare worker with PCR-confirmed SARS-CoV-2 infection or an uninfected control (not recorded which).

The genes are TRBV7-9 and TRBJ2-5; tentatively, D is TRBD1 (6 bases). Between the trimmed V and J ends, which lost 3 bases and 0 bases, there was a span of 8 bases. The CDR3 sequence is 14 residues long. Germline-derived CDR1 and CDR2 are SEHNR and FQNEAQ (reference sequence). CDR3: CASSLNRDQETQYF. CDR3 DNA: TGTGCCAGCAGCTTGAACAGGGACCAAGAGACCCAGTACTTC. The full variable domain, its missing parts supplied by reference TRBV7-9 and TRBJ2-5, is DTGVSQNPRHKITKRGQNVTFRCDPISEHNRLYWYRQTLGQGPEFLTYFQNEAQLEKSRLLSDRFSAERPKGSFSTLEIQRTEQGDSAMYLCASSLNRDQETQYFGPGTRLLVL.

This clonotype was counted between two and nine times. The V and J genes are TRBV28 and TRBJ2-7, with D possibly matching TRBD1 (6 bases). Trimming shortened V by 1 base and J by 4 bases, and 17 bases separated the two germline ends. The CDR3 totals 16 residues. Germline CDR1 reads MDHEN; CDR2 reads SYDVKM. In nucleotides, the CDR3 is TGTGCCAGCAGTTTATTTACCCGGACAGTGATGTACGAGCAGTACTTC. Translation: CASSLFTRTVMYEQYF.

This clonotype was recorded a few times. V is TRBV5-5 and J is TRBJ1-6; D call uncertain. V was cut by 2 bases and J by 9 bases, with 12 bases left in between. CDR1 SGHKS and CDR2 YYEKEE come from the germline V gene (reference sequence). This CDR3 is built from 14 residues. CDR3 nucleotides: TGTGCCAGCAGCTTCGGAGGATTCGGTTCACCCCTCCACTTT. Protein product: CASSFGGFGSPLHF.

This clonotype has just a few counts. J is TRBJ1-3 and V is TRBV7-2, with 7 bases fitting TRBD1. CDR1 and CDR2 (germline): SGHTA, FQGNSA. Losses at the gene ends were 6 bases for V and 4 bases for J; bases not matched to a gene: 9. The CDR3 loop spans 15 amino acids. This CDR3 reads CASSRQGSSGNTIYF. The CDR3 DNA reads as TGTGCCAGCAGTCGACAGGGAAGCTCCGGAAACACCATATATTTT.

The chain has TRBV7-2 and TRBJ2-5; weak D call: TRBD1 (5 bases). This CDR3 region has 14 residues. Germline CDR1 is SGHTA and CDR2 is FQGNSA. Trimming left V 5 bases short and J 5 bases short, with 15 bases between. The chain's CDR3 is CASSPQGGSETQYF. The CDR3, as DNA: TGTGCCAGCAGCCCCCAGGGCGGATCCGAGACCCAGTACTTC.

There are many counts of this clonotype. The V and J genes are TRBV7-8 and TRBJ2-1; TRBD2 matches at 9 bases. The V and J ends lost 5 bases and 2 bases, in that order; junction bases with no gene match: 4. This CDR3 region has 15 residues. Germline-derived CDR1 and CDR2 are SGHVS and FQNEAQ. The CDR3 reads CASSPSGRTYNEQFF. The CDR3, as DNA: TGTGCCAGCAGCCCCAGCGGGAGGACCTACAATGAGCAGTTCTTC.

The table lists this clonotype with a few counts. The chain combines TRBV29-1 with TRBJ2-2, with D perhaps matching TRBD1 or TRBD2 (5 bases each). CDR1 and CDR2 from the germline V gene are SQVTM and ANQGSEA. This CDR3 spans 14 amino acids. Here the CDR3 reads CAGARTANTGELFF. CDR3 DNA sequence: TGCGCCGGGGCCAGGACTGCGAACACCGGGGAGCTGTTTTTT.

This clonotype appeared many times. The chain couples TRBV29-1 to TRBJ2-1; 11 bases align to TRBD2. Germline assignment: CDR1 SQVTM and CDR2 ANQGSEA. Trimming at V came to 6 bases and at J to 10 bases, leaving 8 bases not matched to a gene. This CDR3 comprises 13 residues. The CDR3: CSVDGTSGQEQFF. Here the CDR3 DNA reads TGCAGCGTCGACGGGACTAGCGGACAAGAGCAGTTCTTC.

This clonotype was seen only a few times. The chain couples TRBV6-2 or TRBV6-3 to TRBJ2-7; TRBD1 aligns across 7 bases. The V gene's germline CDR1 is MNHEY and CDR2 SVGEGT. J was trimmed by 7 bases and V by 2 bases; bases with no gene match: 8. This CDR3 is 14 amino acids long. The CDR3 DNA reads as TGTGCCAGCAGTTACACTCTGGGACAGCTGGAGCAGTACTTC. It codes for CASSYTLGQLEQYF.

This clonotype was detected ten times or more. This rearrangement joins TRBV11-2 to TRBJ1-3; D is possibly TRBD1 (5 bases). Per germline, CDR1 SGHAT and CDR2 FQNNGV. This CDR3 contains 13 residues. Trimming shortened V by 8 bases and J by 0 bases, and 8 bases separated the two germline ends. The CDR3 loop reads CASHQGSGNTIYF. The CDR3 DNA is TGTGCCAGCCACCAGGGCTCTGGAAACACCATATATTTT.

This clonotype was counted ten times or more. V usage is TRBV6-5 and J usage is TRBJ2-6; D unresolved. The CDR3 runs to 15 residues. The V and J ends lost 4 bases and 0 bases respectively, with 7 bases between them. Looked up from germline, CDR1 is MNHEY and CDR2 is SVGAGI. The CDR3 region has the DNA TGTGCCAGCAGTTCCCTAAGCTCTGGGGCCAACGTCCTGACTTTC. As protein: CASSSLSSGANVLTF.

This clonotype was counted at least ten times. The chain has TRBV12-3 or TRBV12-4 and TRBJ2-7; 7 nucleotides match TRBD1. The CDR3 is made up of 15 amino acids. The V segment lost 5 bases and the J segment 3 bases; nucleotides outside the gene matches: 10. The CDR3 DNA follows: TGTGCCAGCAGTGTAAAGGGGGCTCGGGGCTACGAGCAGTACTTC. This encodes CASSVKGARGYEQYF.

There are many counts of this clonotype. The rearrangement links TRBV28 to TRBJ2-3; the match to TRBD2 covers 7 bases. CDR1 and CDR2 from the germline V gene are MDHEN and SYDVKM. This CDR3 comprises 14 residues. V shed 10 bases, J shed 3 bases, and the junction held 10 bases outside the gene matches. CDR3 residues: CAIKLGGSTDTQYF. As DNA, the CDR3 is TGTGCCATCAAATTGGGGGGGTCTACAGATACGCAGTATTTT.

V usage is TRBV12-3 or TRBV12-4 and J usage is TRBJ2-1; 12 bases line up with TRBD1. Trimming took 3 bases from V and 9 from J; bases not matched to a gene: 6. CDR3 length: 15 residues. Here the CDR3 reads CASSFGDRGLGEQFF. The CDR3, as DNA: TGTGCCAGCAGTTTTGGGGACAGGGGGCTCGGTGAGCAGTTCTTC.

This clonotype was observed at least ten times. The chain recombines TRBV18 with TRBJ2-7; D is perhaps TRBD1 (6 bases). This CDR3 has 14 amino acids. The V and J ends lost 0 bases and 2 bases respectively, with 8 bases between them. CDR1 is KGHSH and CDR2 is LQKENI in the germline V gene. The CDR3 spells CASSPPDRTYEQYF. The CDR3 DNA is TGTGCCAGCTCACCACCGGACAGAACCTACGAGCAGTACTTC.

V usage is TRBV12-3 or TRBV12-4 and J usage is TRBJ2-1; weak D call: TRBD2 (6 bases). This CDR3 is built from 16 residues. Trimming took off 7 bases at V and 8 bases at J, with 24 bases between the two ends. CDR3 protein: CASTAISGLFSHEQFF. The CDR3 DNA sequence: TGTGCCAGCACCGCCATCTCCGGACTATTCTCTCATGAGCAGTTCTTC.

This clonotype has more than one count but fewer than ten. The V call is TRBV6-2 or TRBV6-3, the J call TRBJ1-6, with a weak D call TRBD1 (5 bases). Trimming stripped 6 bases from V and 5 bases from J, with 14 bases between. CDR1 MNHEY and CDR2 SVGEGT come from the germline V gene. CDR3 size: 15 residues. The CDR3 nucleotides are TGTGCCAGCAGGAGGAGCGGGACGGATAATTCACCCCTCCACTTT. It yields the protein CASRRSGTDNSPLHF.

This clonotype was observed at least ten times. The chain combines TRBV29-1 with TRBJ2-2; TRBD2 is a possible D gene (7 bases). This CDR3 region has 13 residues. Per germline, CDR1 SQVTM and CDR2 ANQGSEA. Trimming left V 6 bases short and J 3 bases short, with 11 bases between. CDR3 region: CSVGGHDTGELFF. DNA of the CDR3: TGCAGCGTGGGGGGGCACGACACCGGGGAGCTGTTTTTT.

This clonotype was counted many times. V gene TRBV7-8 combines with J gene TRBJ1-6; unclear D gene. The length of the CDR3 is 18 residues. The ends were cut back, 4 bases at V and 0 bases at J, with 16 bases in the middle. Germline-derived CDR1 and CDR2 are SGHVS and FQNEAQ. The CDR3 reads CASSSHIGSSSYNSPLHF. Written as DNA, the CDR3 is TGTGCCAGCAGCTCACACATTGGATCAAGCTCCTATAATTCACCCCTCCACTTT.

This clonotype was detected many times. V and J are TRBV12-3 or TRBV12-4 and TRBJ1-5; D unresolved. V gave up 0 bases and J gave up 2 bases, with 11 bases separating them. This CDR3 comprises 16 residues. As DNA, the CDR3 is TGTGCCAGCAGTTTAGCGCGGATCTCTGGCAATCAGCCCCAGCATTTT. Protein product: CASSLARISGNQPQHF.